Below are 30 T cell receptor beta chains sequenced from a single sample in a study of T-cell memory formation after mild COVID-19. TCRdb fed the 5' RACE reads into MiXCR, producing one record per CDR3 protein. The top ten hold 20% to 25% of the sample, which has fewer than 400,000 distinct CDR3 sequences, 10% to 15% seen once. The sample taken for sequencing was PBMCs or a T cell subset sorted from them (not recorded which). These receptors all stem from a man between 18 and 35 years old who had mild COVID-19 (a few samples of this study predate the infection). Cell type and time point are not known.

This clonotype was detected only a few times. The CDR3, as DNA: TGTGCCAGCTCACCACCGGCCAGGGAAGAGGGTGAAGCTTTCTTT. It yields the protein CASSPPAREEGEAFF. This chain links TRBV18 with TRBJ1-1; possibly TRBD1 for D (5 bases). This CDR3 has 15 amino acids. The germline V and J ends were trimmed by 0 bases and 7 bases, with 15 bases remaining between them. Germline V gives CDR1 KGHSH, CDR2 LQKENI.

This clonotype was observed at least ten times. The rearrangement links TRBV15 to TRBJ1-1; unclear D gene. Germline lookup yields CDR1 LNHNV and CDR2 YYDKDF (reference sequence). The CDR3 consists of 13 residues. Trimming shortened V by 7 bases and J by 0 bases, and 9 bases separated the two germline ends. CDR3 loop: CATTRDLNTEAFF. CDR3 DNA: TGTGCCACCACGCGTGACTTGAACACTGAAGCTTTCTTT.

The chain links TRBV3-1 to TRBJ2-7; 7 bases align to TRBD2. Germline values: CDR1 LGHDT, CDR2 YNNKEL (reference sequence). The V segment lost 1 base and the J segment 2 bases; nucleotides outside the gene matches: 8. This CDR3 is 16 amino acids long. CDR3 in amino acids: CASSQGAGVIPYEQYF. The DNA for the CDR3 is TGTGCCAGCAGCCAAGGGGCGGGAGTAATCCCCTACGAGCAGTACTTC.

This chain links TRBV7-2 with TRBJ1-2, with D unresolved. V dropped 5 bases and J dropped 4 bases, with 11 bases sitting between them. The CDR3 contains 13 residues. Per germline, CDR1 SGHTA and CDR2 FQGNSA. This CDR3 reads CASSPPGGYGYTF. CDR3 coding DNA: TGTGCCAGCAGCCCCCCCGGCGGCTATGGCTACACCTTC.

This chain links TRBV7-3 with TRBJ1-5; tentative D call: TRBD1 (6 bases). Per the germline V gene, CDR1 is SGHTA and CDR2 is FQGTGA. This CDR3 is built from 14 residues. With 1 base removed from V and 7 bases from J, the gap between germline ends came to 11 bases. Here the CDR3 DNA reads TGTGCCAGCAGCTTAAACAGGGAGAGGCAGCCCCAGCATTTT. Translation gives CASSLNRERQPQHF.

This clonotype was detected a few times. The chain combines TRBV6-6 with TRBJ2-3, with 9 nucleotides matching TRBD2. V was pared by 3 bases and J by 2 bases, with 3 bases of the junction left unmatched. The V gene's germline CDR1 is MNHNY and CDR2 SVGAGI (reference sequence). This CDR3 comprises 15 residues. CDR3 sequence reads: CASSYRGGATDTQYF. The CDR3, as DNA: TGTGCCAGCAGTTATCGCGGGGGGGCCACAGATACGCAGTATTTT.

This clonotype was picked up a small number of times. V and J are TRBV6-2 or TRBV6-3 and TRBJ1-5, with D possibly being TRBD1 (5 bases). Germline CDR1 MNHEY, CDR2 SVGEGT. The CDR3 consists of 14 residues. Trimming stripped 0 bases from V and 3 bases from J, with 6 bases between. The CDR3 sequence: CASSYSGDNQPQHF. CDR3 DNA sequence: TGTGCCAGCAGTTACTCGGGGGACAATCAGCCCCAGCATTTT.

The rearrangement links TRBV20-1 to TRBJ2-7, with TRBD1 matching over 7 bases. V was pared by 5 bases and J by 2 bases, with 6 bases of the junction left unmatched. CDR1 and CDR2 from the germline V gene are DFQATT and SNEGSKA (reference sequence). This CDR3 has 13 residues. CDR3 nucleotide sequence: TGCAGTGCTCAACAGACAGGGACCTACGAGCAGTACTTC. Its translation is CSAQQTGTYEQYF.

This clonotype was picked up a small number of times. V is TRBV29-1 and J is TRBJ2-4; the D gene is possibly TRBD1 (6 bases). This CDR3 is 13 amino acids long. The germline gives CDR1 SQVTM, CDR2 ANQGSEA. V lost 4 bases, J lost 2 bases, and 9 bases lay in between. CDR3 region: CSVGRGPKNIQYF. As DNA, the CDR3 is TGCAGCGTTGGCAGGGGACCCAAAAACATTCAGTACTTC.

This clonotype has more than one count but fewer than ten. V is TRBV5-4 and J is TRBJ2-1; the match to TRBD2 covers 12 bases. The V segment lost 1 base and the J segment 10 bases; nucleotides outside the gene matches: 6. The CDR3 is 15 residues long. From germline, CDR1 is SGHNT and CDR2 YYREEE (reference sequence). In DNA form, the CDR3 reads TGTGCCAGCAGCTTGAGCGGGACTAGCGGGCGAGAGCAGTTCTTC. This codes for CASSLSGTSGREQFF. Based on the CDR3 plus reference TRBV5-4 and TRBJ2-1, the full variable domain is ETGVTQSPTHLIKTRGQQVTLRCSSQSGHNTVSWYQQALGQGPQFIFQYYREEENGRGNFPPRFSGLQFPNYSSELNVNALELDDSALYLCASSLSGTSGREQFFGPGTRLTVL.

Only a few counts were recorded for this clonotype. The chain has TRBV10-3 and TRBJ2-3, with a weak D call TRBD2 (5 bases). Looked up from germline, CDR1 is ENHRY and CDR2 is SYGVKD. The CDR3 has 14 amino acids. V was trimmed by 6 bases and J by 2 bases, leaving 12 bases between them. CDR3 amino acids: CAISREDHTDTQYF. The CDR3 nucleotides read TGTGCCATCAGCCGGGAAGACCACACAGATACGCAGTATTTT.

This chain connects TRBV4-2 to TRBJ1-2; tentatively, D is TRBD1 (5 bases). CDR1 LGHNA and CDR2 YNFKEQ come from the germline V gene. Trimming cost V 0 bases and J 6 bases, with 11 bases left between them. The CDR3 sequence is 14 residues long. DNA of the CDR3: TGTGCCAGCAGCCAAGACAGGACAACCAATGGCTACACCTTC. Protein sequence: CASSQDRTTNGYTF.

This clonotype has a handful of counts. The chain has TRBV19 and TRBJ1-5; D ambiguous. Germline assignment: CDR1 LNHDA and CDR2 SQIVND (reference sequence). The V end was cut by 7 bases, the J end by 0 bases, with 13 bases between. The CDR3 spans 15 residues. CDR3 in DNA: TGTGCCAGTAACGAGTGGGGAAATAGCAATCAGCCCCAGCATTTT. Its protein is CASNEWGNSNQPQHF.

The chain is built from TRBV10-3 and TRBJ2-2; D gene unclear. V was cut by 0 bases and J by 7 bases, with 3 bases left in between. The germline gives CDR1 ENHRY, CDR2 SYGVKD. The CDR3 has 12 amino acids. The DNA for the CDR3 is TGTGCCATCAGTGAGTCCGGCGGGGAGCTGTTTTTT. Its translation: CAISESGGELFF.

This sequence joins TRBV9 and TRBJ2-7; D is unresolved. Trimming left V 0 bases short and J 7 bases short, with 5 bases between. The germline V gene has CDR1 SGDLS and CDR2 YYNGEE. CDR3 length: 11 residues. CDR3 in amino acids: CASSVVGEQYV. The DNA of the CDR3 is TGTGCCAGCAGCGTAGTGGGGGAGCAGTACGTC.

This CDR3 reads CASSRHPGELFF. The DNA for the CDR3 is TGTGCCAGCAGCCGACACCCCGGGGAGCTGTTTTTT. This chain connects TRBV7-9 to TRBJ2-2; D not resolved. This CDR3 comprises 12 residues. Looked up from germline, CDR1 is SEHNR and CDR2 is FQNEAQ (reference sequence). Trimming pared 5 bases from V and 6 bases from J, leaving 7 bases between. The whole variable domain, remainder taken from reference TRBV7-9 and TRBJ2-2, is DTGVSQNPRHKITKRGQNVTFRCDPISEHNRLYWYRQTLGQGPEFLTYFQNEAQLEKSRLLSDRFSAERPKGSFSTLEIQRTEQGDSAMYLCASSRHPGELFFGEGSRLTVL.

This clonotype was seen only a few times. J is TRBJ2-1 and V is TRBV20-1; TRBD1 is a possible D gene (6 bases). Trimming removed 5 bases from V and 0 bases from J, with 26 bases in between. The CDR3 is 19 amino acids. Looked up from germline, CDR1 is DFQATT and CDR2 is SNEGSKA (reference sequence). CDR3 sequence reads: CSAPIYGRGYPSSYNEQFF. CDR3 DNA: TGCAGTGCTCCCATTTATGGCAGGGGCTATCCAAGCTCCTACAATGAGCAGTTCTTC.

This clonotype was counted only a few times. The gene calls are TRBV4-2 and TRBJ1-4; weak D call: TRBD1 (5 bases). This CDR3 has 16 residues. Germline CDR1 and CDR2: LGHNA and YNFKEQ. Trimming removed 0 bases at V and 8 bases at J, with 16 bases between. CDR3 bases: TGTGCCAGCAGCCAAGATGGGAACTGGCAGGGAGAAAAACTGTTTTTT. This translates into CASSQDGNWQGEKLFF.

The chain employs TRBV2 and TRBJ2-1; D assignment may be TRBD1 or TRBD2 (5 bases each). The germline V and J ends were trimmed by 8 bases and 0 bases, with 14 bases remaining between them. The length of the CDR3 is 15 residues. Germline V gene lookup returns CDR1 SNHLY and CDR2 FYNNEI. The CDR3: CASRRGALSYNEQFF. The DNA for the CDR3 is TGTGCCAGCCGCCGAGGGGCCCTCTCCTACAATGAGCAGTTCTTC.

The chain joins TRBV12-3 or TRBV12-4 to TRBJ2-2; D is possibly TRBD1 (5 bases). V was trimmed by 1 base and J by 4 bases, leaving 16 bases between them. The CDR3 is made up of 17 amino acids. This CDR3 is CASSLDWGTTITGELFF. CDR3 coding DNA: TGTGCCAGCAGTTTAGATTGGGGCACTACAATCACCGGGGAGCTGTTTTTT.

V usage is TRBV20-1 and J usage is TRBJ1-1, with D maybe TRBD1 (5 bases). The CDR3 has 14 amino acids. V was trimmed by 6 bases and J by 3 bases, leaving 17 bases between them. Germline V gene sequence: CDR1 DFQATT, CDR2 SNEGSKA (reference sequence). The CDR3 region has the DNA TGCAGTGCGCTCGATAGGGGTAGGGACACTGAAGCTTTCTTT. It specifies CSALDRGRDTEAFF.

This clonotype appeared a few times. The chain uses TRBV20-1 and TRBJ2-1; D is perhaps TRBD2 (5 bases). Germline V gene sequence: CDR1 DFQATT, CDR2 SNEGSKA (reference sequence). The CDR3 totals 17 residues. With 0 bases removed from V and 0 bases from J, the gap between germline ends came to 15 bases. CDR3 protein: CSARDAGGQASYNEQFF. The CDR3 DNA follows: TGCAGTGCTAGAGATGCGGGCGGGCAGGCCTCCTACAATGAGCAGTTCTTC.

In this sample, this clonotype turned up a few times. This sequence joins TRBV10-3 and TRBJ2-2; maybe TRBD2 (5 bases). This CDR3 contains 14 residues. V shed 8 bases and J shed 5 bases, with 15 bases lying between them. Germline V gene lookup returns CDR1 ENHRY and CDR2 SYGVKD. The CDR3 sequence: CAILGQTNTGELFF. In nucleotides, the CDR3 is TGTGCCATCCTAGGTCAGACTAATACCGGGGAGCTGTTTTTT.

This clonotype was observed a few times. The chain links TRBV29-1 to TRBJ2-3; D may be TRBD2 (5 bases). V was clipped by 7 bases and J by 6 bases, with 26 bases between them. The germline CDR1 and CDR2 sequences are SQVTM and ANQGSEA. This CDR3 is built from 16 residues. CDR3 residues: CSARGRGSFRPDTQYF. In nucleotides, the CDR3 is TGCAGCGCTCGGGGTCGAGGGAGCTTCCGACCGGATACGCAGTATTTT.

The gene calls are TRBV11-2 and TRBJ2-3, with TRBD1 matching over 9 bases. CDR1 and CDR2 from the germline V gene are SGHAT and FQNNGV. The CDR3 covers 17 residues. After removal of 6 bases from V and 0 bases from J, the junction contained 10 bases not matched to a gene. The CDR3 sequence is CASRTWGQGPSTDTQYF. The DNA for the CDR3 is TGTGCCAGCAGAACCTGGGGACAGGGTCCTAGCACAGATACGCAGTATTTT.

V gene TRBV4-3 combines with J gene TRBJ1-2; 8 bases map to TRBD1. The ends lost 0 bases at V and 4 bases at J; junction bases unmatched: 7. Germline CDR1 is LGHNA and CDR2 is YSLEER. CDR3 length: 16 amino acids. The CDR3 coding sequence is TGCGCCAGCAGCCAAGATGGTACAGGGGGATTCTATGGCTACACCTTC. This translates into CASSQDGTGGFYGYTF.

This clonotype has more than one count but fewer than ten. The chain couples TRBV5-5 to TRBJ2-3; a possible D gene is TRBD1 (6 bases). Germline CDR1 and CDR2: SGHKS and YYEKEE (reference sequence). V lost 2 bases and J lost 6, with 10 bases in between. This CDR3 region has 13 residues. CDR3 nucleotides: TGTGCCAGCAGCTTCCAGGGGTGGGATACGCAGTATTTT. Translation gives CASSFQGWDTQYF.

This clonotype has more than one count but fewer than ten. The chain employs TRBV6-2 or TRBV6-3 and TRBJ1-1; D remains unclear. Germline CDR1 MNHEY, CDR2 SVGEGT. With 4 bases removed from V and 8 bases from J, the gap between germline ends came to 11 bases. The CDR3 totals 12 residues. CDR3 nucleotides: TGTGCCAGCAGTTCCCCCCTGTCAGAAGCTTTCTTT. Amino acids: CASSSPLSEAFF.

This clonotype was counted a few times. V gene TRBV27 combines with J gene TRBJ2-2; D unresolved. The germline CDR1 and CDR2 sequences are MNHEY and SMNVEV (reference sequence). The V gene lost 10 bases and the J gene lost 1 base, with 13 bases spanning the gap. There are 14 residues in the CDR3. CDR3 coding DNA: TGTGCCACACCGGGTAGGAAGAACACCGGGGAGCTGTTTTTT. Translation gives CATPGRKNTGELFF.

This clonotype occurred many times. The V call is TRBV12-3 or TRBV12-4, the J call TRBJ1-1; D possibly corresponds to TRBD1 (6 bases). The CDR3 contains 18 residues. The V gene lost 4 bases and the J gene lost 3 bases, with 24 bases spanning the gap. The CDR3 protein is CASSSGLAGGRGYTEAFF. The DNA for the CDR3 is TGTGCCAGCAGTTCCGGATTGGCTGGGGGCCGGGGTTACACTGAAGCTTTCTTT.